This TCR beta chain is drawn from a study of cytomegalovirus exposure and HLA in healthy donors. Assay used: immunoSEQ multiplex PCR; TCRdb lists only in-frame clones, some missing. This table holds some 200,000 clones, approximately 90% found once. In regard to this clone: Its antigen is currently unknown.

General study findings and limits: A subsequent analysis found that TCR clusters from the first cohort also tended to co-occur in the 120 validation repertoires, with less than 95% of cluster scores above 0.

V lost 5 bases and J 8 bases, leaving 18 bases between the germline ends. This CDR3 is 15 amino acids long. Germline CDR1 SGHTA, CDR2 FQGNSA. The V and J genes are TRBV7-2 and TRBJ1-4; a weak D match, TRBD1 (5 bases). This clonotype originated in a woman under 30 in good health and CMV-seronegative. The sample comprised PBMCs. The CDR3, as DNA: TGTGCCAGCAGCCGCGATCCGGGACGGGGGGAAAAACTGTTTTTT. As protein: CASSRDPGRGEKLFF.